The 25 T cell receptor beta chains listed next were all sequenced from one sample in a study of cytomegalovirus exposure and HLA in healthy donors (dated by TCRdb to about 2017). The method was the immunoSEQ multiplex PCR assay. The table was pulled from immuneACCESS by TCRdb, which kept in-frame rearrangements only. Such tables lose some clones; where checked, under half of the loss comes from unresolved V genes, and the rest has no known cause. This sample holds 100,000 to 150,000 clones; about 94% were observed only once. The biggest ten clones account for roughly 1.2% of the sample. Input material: PBMCs. Receptors originate from a woman younger than 35 in good health and CMV-seronegative.

This clone has just one count. The V gene is TRBV5-5, the J gene TRBJ1-3; D not resolved. The CDR3 totals 14 residues. CDR1 and CDR2 from the germline V gene are SGHKS and YYEKEE (reference sequence). V lost 1 base and J lost 0, with 5 bases in between. The CDR3 DNA follows: TGTGCCAGCAGCTTGTCTCTCTCTGGAAACACCATATATTTT. Residues: CASSLSLSGNTIYF.

J is TRBJ2-3 and V is TRBV19, with 11 bases lining up with TRBD1. Germline V gene sequence: CDR1 LNHDA, CDR2 SQIVND (reference sequence). The CDR3 is 14 residues long. J was trimmed by 6 bases and V by 7 bases; bases with no gene match: 6. The DNA for the CDR3 is TGTGCCAGTACCCGGGACAGGGGGTCGGATACGCAGTATTTT. This gives the protein CASTRDRGSDTQYF. Complete variable domain (other parts from reference TRBV19 and TRBJ2-3): DGGITQSPKYLFRKEGQNVTLSCEQNLNHDAMYWYRQDPGQGLRLIYYSQIVNDFQKGDIAEGYSVSREKKESFPLTVTSAQKNPTAFYLCASTRDRGSDTQYFGPGTRLTVL.

The rearrangement links TRBV10-3 to TRBJ1-1, with D tentatively TRBD1 (6 bases). This CDR3 region has 14 residues. Per the germline V gene, CDR1 is ENHRY and CDR2 is SYGVKD. With 6 bases removed from V and 1 base from J, the gap between germline ends came to 12 bases. The CDR3 reads CAIREGHSNTEAFF. The CDR3 coding sequence is TGTGCCATCAGAGAGGGACACTCGAACACTGAAGCTTTCTTT.

This chain connects TRBV6-4 to TRBJ2-3, with 8 positions matching TRBD1. CDR3 size: 16 residues. J was trimmed by 2 bases and V by 5 bases; bases with no gene match: 9. Germline V lookup: CDR1 MRHNA, CDR2 SNTAGT. CDR3 loop: CASSLTGQVNTDTQYF. The CDR3 nucleotides are TGTGCCAGCAGTCTCACGGGACAGGTTAACACAGATACGCAGTATTTT.

This sequence joins TRBV29-1 and TRBJ1-5; no clear D. Germline CDR1 is SQVTM and CDR2 is ANQGSEA. The CDR3 consists of 10 residues. CDR3 amino acids: CIPVRKPQHF. In nucleotides, the CDR3 is TGCATCCCGGTTCGTAAGCCCCAGCATTTT.

The chain is built from TRBV9 and TRBJ2-7; 7 bases are shared with TRBD2. The CDR3 covers 19 residues. Germline V gene sequence: CDR1 SGDLS, CDR2 YYNGEE. J gave up 0 bases and V 4 bases, and 19 bases lay outside the gene matches. CDR3 sequence: CASSPGWVSERGNSYEQYF. The CDR3 bases are TGTGCCAGCAGCCCCGGGTGGGTTTCCGAGCGGGGAAACTCCTACGAGCAGTACTTC.

The chain couples TRBV27 to TRBJ2-7; no definite D call. Trimming stripped 1 base from V and 2 bases from J, with 9 bases between. Per germline, CDR1 MNHEY and CDR2 SMNVEV (reference sequence). CDR3 length: 14 amino acids. CDR3 DNA: TGTGCCAGCAGTTTATGGGCAAACCCCTACGAGCAGTACTTC. Translating gives CASSLWANPYEQYF.

The CDR3 DNA sequence: TGTGCCAGCAGCTTATATTTCGAGACCCAGTACTTC. The encoded protein is CASSLYFETQYF. V is TRBV7-2 and J is TRBJ2-5; unclear D gene. The germline CDR1 and CDR2 sequences are SGHTA and FQGNSA. V was clipped by 2 bases and J by 5 bases, with 6 bases between them. CDR3 size: 12 residues. The entire variable domain, with the rest obtained from reference TRBV7-2 and TRBJ2-5, is as follows: GAGVSQSPSNKVTEKGKDVELRCDPISGHTALYWYRQSLGQGLEFLIYFQGNSAPDKSGLPSDRFSAERTGGSVSTLTIQRTQQEDSAVYLCASSLYFETQYFGPGTRLLVL.

The genes are TRBV5-1 and TRBJ2-2; TRBD2 matches at 8 bases. Germline V gene sequence: CDR1 SGHRS, CDR2 YFSETQ. V was clipped by 5 bases and J by 0 bases; unmatched bases: 3. This CDR3 spans 15 amino acids. The CDR3 here is CASSLAGTNTGELFF. As DNA, the CDR3 is TGCGCCAGCAGTTTAGCGGGGACGAACACCGGGGAGCTGTTTTTT.

The gene calls are TRBV21-1 and TRBJ1-5; the table's D call of TRBD1 was not tested on the DNA. TRBV21-1 is a pseudogene. The CDR3 loop spans 17 amino acids. The chain's CDR3 is CASSTRLEQGGNQPQHF. The CDR3 DNA reads as TGTGCCAGCAGCACGCGCCTGGAACAGGGTGGCAATCAGCCCCAGCATTTT.

DNA for the CDR3: TGTGCCTGGGCTACAGGGCCTTATGGCTACACCTTC. Its translation is CAWATGPYGYTF. The chain combines TRBV30 with TRBJ1-2, with D perhaps matching TRBD1 (6 bases). V was clipped by 5 bases and J by 5 bases, with 12 bases between them. The CDR3 spans 12 residues. In germline, CDR1 is GTSNPN, CDR2 SVGIG (reference sequence). Filled out from reference TRBV30 and TRBJ1-2, the complete variable domain reads SQTIHQWPATLVQPVGSPLSLECTVEGTSNPNLYWYRQAAGRGLQLLFYSVGIGQISSEVPQNLSASRPQDRQFILSSKKLLLSDSGFYLCAWATGPYGYTFGSGTRLTVV.

This clone appeared a single time. The chain couples TRBV5-1 to TRBJ1-1, with D possibly matching TRBD1 (6 bases). V dropped 0 bases and J dropped 5 bases, with 14 bases sitting between them. The V gene's germline CDR1 is SGHRS and CDR2 YFSETQ. The CDR3 spans 15 residues. The CDR3 region has the DNA TGCGCCAGCAGCTTGGAGGCGGGGGCTAGAACTGAAGCTTTCTTT. The encoded protein is CASSLEAGARTEAFF.

The genes are TRBV11-1 and TRBJ2-2; the D gene is possibly TRBD1 (5 bases). Trimming removed 7 bases at V and 0 bases at J, with 12 bases between. The V gene's germline CDR1 is SGHAT and CDR2 FQDESV (reference sequence). CDR3 length equals 15 residues. CDR3 nucleotide sequence: TGTGCCAGCATCCAGGGTATGCCGAACACCGGGGAGCTGTTTTTT. Translating gives CASIQGMPNTGELFF.

The J gene is TRBJ1-1, the V gene TRBV7-9; D is perhaps TRBD1 (6 bases). The germline V and J ends were trimmed by 4 bases and 7 bases, with 16 bases remaining between them. The CDR3 consists of 14 residues. CDR1 and CDR2 from the germline V gene are SEHNR and FQNEAQ (reference sequence). The CDR3 bases are TGTGCCAGCAGCTCCGAACAGGGTTTCGATGAAGCTTTCTTT. It codes for CASSSEQGFDEAFF. The full variable domain, completed using reference TRBV7-9 and TRBJ1-1, is DTGVSQNPRHKITKRGQNVTFRCDPISEHNRLYWYRQTLGQGPEFLTYFQNEAQLEKSRLLSDRFSAERPKGSFSTLEIQRTEQGDSAMYLCASSSEQGFDEAFFGQGTRLTVV.

This chain connects TRBV9 to TRBJ2-7; 8 bases fit TRBD1. The CDR3 runs to 14 residues. Germline V gene lookup returns CDR1 SGDLS and CDR2 YYNGEE. The V gene end was trimmed by 2 bases and the J gene end by 4 bases; junction bases not matched to a gene: 5. Here the CDR3 DNA reads TGTGCCAGCAGCGTCGGGACAGGTTATTACGAGCAGTACTTC. Protein product: CASSVGTGYYEQYF. The complete variable domain, with remaining parts taken from reference TRBV9 and TRBJ2-7, reads DSGVTQTPKHLITATGQRVTLRCSPRSGDLSVYWYQQSLDQGLQFLIQYYNGEERAKGNILERFSAQQFPDLHSELNLSSLELGDSALYFCASSVGTGYYEQYFGPGTRLTVT.

CDR3 DNA: TGTGCCAGCAGCGTAGGACAGGGTGTTAACTCTGGGGCCAACGTCCTGACTTTC. This sequence encodes CASSVGQGVNSGANVLTF. The chain links TRBV9 to TRBJ2-6; 7 bases fit TRBD1. The CDR3 loop spans 18 amino acids. V shed 0 bases, J shed 0 bases, and the junction held 6 bases outside the gene matches. Germline values: CDR1 SGDLS, CDR2 YYNGEE.

In DNA, the CDR3 is TGTGCCGCCTGGGGCTCCGCGAACACCGGGGAGCTGTTTTTT. This gives the protein CAAWGSANTGELFF. The chain carries TRBV28 and TRBJ2-2, with D perhaps TRBD1 (5 bases). V lost 11 bases to trimming and J lost 0 bases, with 13 bases between them. The CDR3 is 14 residues long. Germline loops: CDR1 MDHEN, CDR2 SYDVKM.

The V and J genes are TRBV2 and TRBJ2-1, with unresolved D. Deletions cut 7 bases from V and 6 bases from J, with 7 bases between. Germline-derived CDR1 and CDR2 are SNHLY and FYNNEI. This CDR3 region has 11 residues. The CDR3 DNA follows: TGTGCCAGCAAGAAGAGCAATGAGCAGTTCTTC. Translation gives CASKKSNEQFF.

This chain connects TRBV6-5 to TRBJ2-7; TRBD1 agrees at 8 bases. The germline V gene has CDR1 MNHEY and CDR2 SVGAGI. The J segment lost 3 bases and the V segment lost 4 bases, leaving 11 bases of the junction unmatched. The length of the CDR3 is 16 residues. CDR3 region: CASSLDAGTGVYEQYF. As DNA, the CDR3 is TGTGCCAGCAGTTTAGACGCCGGGACAGGAGTCTACGAGCAGTACTTC.

This clone was seen just once. This rearrangement joins TRBV28 to TRBJ2-6; the D gene is possibly TRBD1 (5 bases). The CDR3 totals 15 residues. Germline V gene sequence: CDR1 MDHEN, CDR2 SYDVKM. The germline V and J ends were trimmed by 2 bases and 4 bases, with 9 bases remaining between them. The CDR3: CASSLGASGANVLTF. The DNA for the CDR3 is TGTGCCAGCAGTTTAGGGGCTTCAGGGGCCAACGTCCTGACTTTC. Looking up the rest from reference TRBV28 and TRBJ2-6 gives the full variable domain: DVKVTQSSRYLVKRTGEKVFLECVQDMDHENMFWYRQDPGLGLRLIYFSYDVKMKEKGDIPEGYSVSREKKERFSLILESASTNQTSMYLCASSLGASGANVLTFGAGSRLTVL.

This clone was observed once. The gene calls are TRBV28 and TRBJ1-3, with a possible D match to TRBD1 (6 bases). The CDR3 is 14 residues long. V was trimmed by 5 bases and J by 0 bases, leaving 8 bases between them. Germline assignment: CDR1 MDHEN and CDR2 SYDVKM. As DNA, the CDR3 is TGTGCCAGCAGTAACAGGGTCTCTGGAAACACCATATATTTT. This codes for CASSNRVSGNTIYF.

The V gene is TRBV5-7, the J gene TRBJ1-4, with 8 positions matching TRBD1. TRBV5-7 is marked as an open reading frame, function uncertain. The CDR3 extends over 17 amino acids. V lost 1 base, J lost 3 bases, and 8 bases stayed unmatched. CDR3 region: CASSLSDRARSNEKLFF. DNA for the CDR3: TGTGCCAGCAGCTTGTCGGACAGGGCTCGGTCTAATGAAAAACTGTTTTTT.

CDR3 coding DNA: TGTGCCAGCAGTGGGTCTAGCGTTTCCGCAGATACGCAGTATTTT. Protein: CASSGSSVSADTQYF. This chain uses TRBV6-4 with TRBJ2-3; the D gene is possibly TRBD2 (6 bases). CDR1 is MRHNA, CDR2 SNTAGT, per germline. The V end was cut by 4 bases, the J end by 4 bases, with 15 bases between. The CDR3 has 15 residues.

This chain uses TRBV7-2 with TRBJ2-5; 9 nucleotides align to TRBD2. J was trimmed by 5 bases and V by 5 bases; bases with no gene match: 15. The CDR3 contains 17 residues. The germline gives CDR1 SGHTA, CDR2 FQGNSA. CDR3 nucleotide sequence: TGTGCCAGCAGCCCCCTTTGGAGTAGCGGGAGTGAGGAGACCCAGTACTTC. Its translation: CASSPLWSSGSEETQYF.

The chain is built from TRBV11-2 and TRBJ2-1, with 8 bases aligning to TRBD2. CDR1 is SGHAT and CDR2 is FQNNGV in the germline V gene. V lost 4 bases, J lost 4 bases, and 6 bases stayed unmatched. CDR3 size: 15 residues. The CDR3 is CASSSQGGGYNEQFF. As DNA, the CDR3 is TGTGCCAGCAGCTCCCAGGGCGGGGGGTACAATGAGCAGTTCTTC.